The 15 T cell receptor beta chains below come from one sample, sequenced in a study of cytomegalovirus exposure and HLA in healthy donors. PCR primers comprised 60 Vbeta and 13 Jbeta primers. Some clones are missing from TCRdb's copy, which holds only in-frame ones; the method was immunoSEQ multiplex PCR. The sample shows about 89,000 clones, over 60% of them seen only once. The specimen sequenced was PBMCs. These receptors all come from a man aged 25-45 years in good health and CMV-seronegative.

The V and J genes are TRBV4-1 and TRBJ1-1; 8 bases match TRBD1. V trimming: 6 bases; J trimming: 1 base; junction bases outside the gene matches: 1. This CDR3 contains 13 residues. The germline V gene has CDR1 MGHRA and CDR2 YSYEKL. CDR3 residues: CASRDRENTEAFF. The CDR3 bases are TGCGCCAGCAGGGACAGGGAGAACACTGAAGCTTTCTTT.

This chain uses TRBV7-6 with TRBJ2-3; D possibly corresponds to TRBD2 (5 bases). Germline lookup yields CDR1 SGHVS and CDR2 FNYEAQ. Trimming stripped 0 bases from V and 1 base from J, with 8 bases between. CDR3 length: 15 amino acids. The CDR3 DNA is TGTGCCAGCAGCTTAGCTGTGAGGGGCACAGATACGCAGTATTTT. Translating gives CASSLAVRGTDTQYF. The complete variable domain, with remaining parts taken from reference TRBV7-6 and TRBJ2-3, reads GAGVSQSPRYKVTKRGQDVALRCDPISGHVSLYWYRQALGQGPEFLTYFNYEAQQDKSGLPNDRFSAERPEGSISTLTIQRTEQRDSAMYRCASSLAVRGTDTQYFGPGTRLTVL.

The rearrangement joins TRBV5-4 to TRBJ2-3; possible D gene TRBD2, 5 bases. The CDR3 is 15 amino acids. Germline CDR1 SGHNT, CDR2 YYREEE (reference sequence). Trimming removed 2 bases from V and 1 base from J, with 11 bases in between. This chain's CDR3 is CASSLGGSGTDTQYF. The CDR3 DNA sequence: TGTGCCAGCAGCTTAGGCGGGTCGGGCACAGATACGCAGTATTTT. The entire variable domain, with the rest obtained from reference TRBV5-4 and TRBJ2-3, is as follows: ETGVTQSPTHLIKTRGQQVTLRCSSQSGHNTVSWYQQALGQGPQFIFQYYREEENGRGNFPPRFSGLQFPNYSSELNVNALELDDSALYLCASSLGGSGTDTQYFGPGTRLTVL.

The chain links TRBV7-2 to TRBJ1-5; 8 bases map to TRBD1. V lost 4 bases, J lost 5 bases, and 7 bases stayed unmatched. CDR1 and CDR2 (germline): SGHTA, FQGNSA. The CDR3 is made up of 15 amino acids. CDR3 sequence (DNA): TGTGCCAGCAGCTCGTCGTCGACAGGGGATCAGCCCCAGCATTTT. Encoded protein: CASSSSSTGDQPQHF. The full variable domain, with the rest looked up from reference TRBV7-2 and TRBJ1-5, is GAGVSQSPSNKVTEKGKDVELRCDPISGHTALYWYRQSLGQGLEFLIYFQGNSAPDKSGLPSDRFSAERTGGSVSTLTIQRTQQEDSAVYLCASSSSSTGDQPQHFGDGTRLSIL.

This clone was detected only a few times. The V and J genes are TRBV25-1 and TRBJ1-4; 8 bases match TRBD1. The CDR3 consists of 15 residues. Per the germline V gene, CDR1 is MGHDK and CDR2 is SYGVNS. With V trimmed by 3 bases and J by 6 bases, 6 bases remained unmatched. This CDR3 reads CASSDPGQGHEKLFF. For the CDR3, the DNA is TGTGCCAGCAGTGACCCCGGACAGGGCCATGAAAAACTGTTTTTT. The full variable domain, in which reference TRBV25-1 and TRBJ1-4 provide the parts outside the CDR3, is EADIYQTPRYLVIGTGKKITLECSQTMGHDKMYWYQQDPGMELHLIHYSYGVNSTEKGDLSSESTVSRIRTEHFPLTLESARPSHTSQYLCASSDPGQGHEKLFFGSGTQLSVL.

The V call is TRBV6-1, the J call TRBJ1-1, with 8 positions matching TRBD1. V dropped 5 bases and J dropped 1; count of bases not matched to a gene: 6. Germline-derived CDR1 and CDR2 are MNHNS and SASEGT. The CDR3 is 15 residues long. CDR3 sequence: CASSRQGAGNTEAFF. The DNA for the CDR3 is TGTGCCAGCAGTAGGCAGGGGGCAGGGAACACTGAAGCTTTCTTT.

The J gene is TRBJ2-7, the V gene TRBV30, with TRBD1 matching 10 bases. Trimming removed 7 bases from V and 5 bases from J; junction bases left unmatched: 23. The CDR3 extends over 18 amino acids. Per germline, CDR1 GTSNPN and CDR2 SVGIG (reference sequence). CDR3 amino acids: CAFPPSGQGIGQSHEQYF. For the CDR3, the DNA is TGTGCCTTCCCACCGTCGGGACAGGGGATTGGGCAATCTCACGAGCAGTACTTC.

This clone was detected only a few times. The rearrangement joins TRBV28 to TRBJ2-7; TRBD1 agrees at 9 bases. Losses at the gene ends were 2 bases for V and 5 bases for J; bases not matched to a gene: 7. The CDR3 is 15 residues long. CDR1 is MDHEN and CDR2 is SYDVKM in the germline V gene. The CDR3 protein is CASSLVQGAWNEQYF. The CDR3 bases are TGTGCCAGCAGTTTAGTACAGGGGGCTTGGAACGAGCAGTACTTC. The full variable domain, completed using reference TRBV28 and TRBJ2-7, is DVKVTQSSRYLVKRTGEKVFLECVQDMDHENMFWYRQDPGLGLRLIYFSYDVKMKEKGDIPEGYSVSREKKERFSLILESASTNQTSMYLCASSLVQGAWNEQYFGPGTRLTVT.

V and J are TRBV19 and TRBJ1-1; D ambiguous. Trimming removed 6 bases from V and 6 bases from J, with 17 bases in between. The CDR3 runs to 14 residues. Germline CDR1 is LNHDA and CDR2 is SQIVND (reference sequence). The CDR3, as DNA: TGTGCCAGTAGCAGTCACCCCGGAGGGCCTGAAGCTTTCTTT. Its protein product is CASSSHPGGPEAFF.

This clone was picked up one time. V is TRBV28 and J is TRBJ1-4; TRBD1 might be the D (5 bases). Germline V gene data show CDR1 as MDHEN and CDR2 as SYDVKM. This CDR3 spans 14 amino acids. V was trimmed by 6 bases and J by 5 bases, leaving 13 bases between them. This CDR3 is CASSPGHHNEKLFF. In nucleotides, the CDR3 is TGTGCCAGCAGCCCTGGACACCACAATGAAAAACTGTTTTTT.

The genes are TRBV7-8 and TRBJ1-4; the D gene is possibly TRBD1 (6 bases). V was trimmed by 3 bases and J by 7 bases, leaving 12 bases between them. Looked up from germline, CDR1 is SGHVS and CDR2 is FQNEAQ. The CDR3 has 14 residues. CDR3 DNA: TGTGCCAGCAGCTTTCGACAGGAGAGTGAAAAACTGTTTTTT. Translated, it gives CASSFRQESEKLFF.

The CDR3 loop is CASSPGQPSSTDTQYF. CDR3 nucleotides: TGTGCCAGCAGCCCCGGACAGCCCTCTAGCACAGATACGCAGTATTTT. The chain recombines TRBV16 with TRBJ2-3, with TRBD1 as a possible D gene (6 bases). Trimming pared 4 bases from V and 0 bases from J, leaving 14 bases between. This CDR3 contains 16 residues. CDR1 and CDR2 from the germline V gene are KGHSY and FQNENV.

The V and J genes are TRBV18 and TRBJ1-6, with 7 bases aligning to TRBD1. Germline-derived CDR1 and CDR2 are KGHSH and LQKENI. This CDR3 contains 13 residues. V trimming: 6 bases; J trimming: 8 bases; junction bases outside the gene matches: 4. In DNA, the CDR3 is TGTGCCAGCTCCGACAGGGTGGATTCACCCCTCCACTTT. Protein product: CASSDRVDSPLHF.

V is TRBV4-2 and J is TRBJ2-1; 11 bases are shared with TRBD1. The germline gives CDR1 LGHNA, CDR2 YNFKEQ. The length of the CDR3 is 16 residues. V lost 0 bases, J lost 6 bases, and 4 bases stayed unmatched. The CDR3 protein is CASSQDTGTGGNEQFF. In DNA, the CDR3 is TGTGCCAGCAGCCAAGATACCGGGACAGGGGGCAATGAGCAGTTCTTC.

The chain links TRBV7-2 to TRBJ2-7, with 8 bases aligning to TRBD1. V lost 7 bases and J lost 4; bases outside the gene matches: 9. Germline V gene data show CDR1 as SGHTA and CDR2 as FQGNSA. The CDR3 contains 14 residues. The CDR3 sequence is CASNMDRAQYEQYF. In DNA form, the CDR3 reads TGTGCCAGCAACATGGACAGGGCGCAGTACGAGCAGTACTTC.